A selection of T cell receptor beta chains follows, all from one sample in a study of T-cell reconstitution after alpha-beta-depleted transplantation in children. TCRdb passed the PCR reads through MiXCR, listing each CDR3 protein once. The sample has roughly 100,000 distinct CDR3 sequences, 7% to 9% seen once; the top ten hold approximately 7%. Sample: PBMCs from the stem cell graft donor, taken from the stem cell graft. The receptor set was obtained from a human donor who donated a stem cell graft to a child with congenital amegakaryocytic thrombocytopenia. Each CDR3 is given with its conserved first and last residue. A D gene is named only where the DNA matches it firmly. Only part of the rows carry a size: once, few, many, or a class if the clone is expanded.

V gene	D gene	clone size	J gene	CDR3 DNA	CDR3 protein
TRBV5-1	NA	many	TRBJ1-1	TGCGCCAGCAGCCCGGCCGGGAACACTGAAGCTTTCTTT	CASSPAGNTEAFF
TRBV11-2	NA	NA	TRBJ2-2	TGTGCCAGCAGCTTAGTCGGCGGGGCCGCCCATTTACGTGTCGGGGAGCTGTTTTTT	CASSLVGGAAHLRVGELFF
TRBV7-9	NA	many	TRBJ1-1	TGTGCCAGCAGCGGGGAGAACACTGAAGCTTTCTTT	CASSGENTEAFF
TRBV3-1	NA	many	TRBJ1-1	TGTGCCAGCAGCCAAGGGGGCGAGACTGAAGCTTTCTTT	CASSQGGETEAFF
TRBV20-1	NA	many	TRBJ1-4	TGCAGTGCTAGGAGACCGGGACACGCAACTAATGAAAAACTGTTTTTT	CSARRPGHATNEKLFF
TRBV7-3	NA	many	TRBJ2-3	TGTGCCAGCAGTCCGGTAGGCGGCCTTAGCACAGATACGCAGTATTTT	CASSPVGGLSTDTQYF
TRBV3-1	NA	many	TRBJ2-5	TGTGCCAGCAGCCCGACCCTATCCCAAGAGACCCAGTACTTC	CASSPTLSQETQYF
TRBV4-3	NA	many	TRBJ2-3	TGCGCCAGCAGCCAAGATTTCCGCCAGGGTGGAGATACGCAGTATTTT	CASSQDFRQGGDTQYF
TRBV7-9	NA	many	TRBJ2-3	TGTGCCAGCAGCGAAAGACTCTCCTATACGCAGTATTTT	CASSERLSYTQYF
TRBV7-9	NA	many	TRBJ1-3	TGTGCCAGCAGCTTAGGGTACGGGTCTGGAAACACCATATATTTT	CASSLGYGSGNTIYF
TRBV20-1	NA	many	TRBJ1-1	TGCAGTGCTCTTCCCGGGAGGGGTTGGGCTGAAGCTTTCTTT	CSALPGRGWAEAFF
TRBV20-1	NA	many	TRBJ1-1	TGCAGTGCTCCGACACCCATGAACACTGAAGCTTTCTTT	CSAPTPMNTEAFF
TRBV25-1	NA	many	TRBJ1-2	TGTGCCAGCAGTGAATGGGGCGCCCTAGCTGGCTACACCTTC	CASSEWGALAGYTF
TRBV5-1	NA	few	TRBJ2-1	TGCGCCAGCAGCTTCCAGGGAAACTACAATGAGCAGTTCTTC	CASSFQGNYNEQFF